This is a list of T cell receptor beta chains from one sample in a study of shared clonotypes between healthy human individuals. TCRdb's table, derived via immunoSEQ multiplex PCR, lists solely in-frame clones and lacks some. The sample has 2 million to 2.5 million clones, roughly 95% seen once. The sample was naive CD4+ T cells sorted from blood. The receptors stem from a man younger than 35 in good health. The conserved cysteine and the conserved F or W are not part of the CDR3 here. Fields, in order: V gene, D gene, J gene, CDR3 protein. A D gene is named only where the DNA matches it firmly.

TRBV6-5	-	TRBJ2-7	ASSSIGSFRYEQY
TRBV19	-	TRBJ2-3	ASGPNRDTQY
TRBV7-2	TRBD2	TRBJ2-7	ASSTDTSGVPYEQY
TRBV5-4	TRBD1	TRBJ2-5	ASSPYRGQGKETQY
TRBV5-1	TRBD1	TRBJ1-6	ASKRDSDNSPLH
TRBV6-6	-	TRBJ2-7	ASGPTAYEQY
TRBV6-6	-	TRBJ2-3	ASSYPSTDTQY
TRBV6-1	-	TRBJ1-2	ASIPTADNYGYT
TRBV4-3	-	TRBJ1-6	ASSQDGGTIQSPLH
TRBV6-5	-	TRBJ1-6	ASSYSTSYSPLH
TRBV5-4	-	TRBJ2-4	ASSSKGIGNIQY
TRBV29-1	-	TRBJ1-4	SVVPATNEKLF
TRBV6-5	TRBD1	TRBJ2-7	ASSHGGQGNYEQY
TRBV2	-	TRBJ2-7	ASSLYLVDYEQY
TRBV5-1	TRBD1	TRBJ2-3	ASSEGQADTQY
TRBV10-2	-	TRBJ2-5	ASSEVYFGGTQY
TRBV2	-	TRBJ2-7	ASDSGMGEQY
TRBV27	-	TRBJ1-5	ASSLVPANQPQH
TRBV7-6	-	TRBJ1-4	ASSFGPNEKLF
TRBV7-2	TRBD2	TRBJ2-2	ASSWTGLAGIGAGELF
TRBV6-6	TRBD1	TRBJ2-7	ASSYGGGQGKAEQY
TRBV5-1	TRBD2	TRBJ2-5	ASSWGLAQETQY
TRBV30	TRBD1	TRBJ2-2	AWSVRRTGGTGELF
TRBV7-8	-	TRBJ1-1	ASSALGDPSNTEAF
TRBV10-3	-	TRBJ2-2	ATSAGDANTGELF
TRBV4-1	TRBD2	TRBJ2-4	ASSQDRLAGTVAKNIQY
TRBV10-3	-	TRBJ2-5	AISEGGLARETQY
TRBV5-1	TRBD1	TRBJ2-7	ASSLWTGTGKGLSYEQY
TRBV30	-	TRBJ1-2	AWGDLLNYGYT
TRBV7-2	-	TRBJ2-3	ASSFLQETDTQY
TRBV5-4	-	TRBJ2-2	ASTEDVLNTGELF
TRBV4-2	TRBD1	TRBJ1-2	ASSQDLGTGGHGYT
TRBV7-8	TRBD1	TRBJ2-7	ASSLADREFVYEQY
TRBV7-2	TRBD1	TRBJ2-1	ASSPQTGYGNEQF
TRBV5-1	TRBD1	TRBJ1-5	ASSLTGGGQPQH
TRBV21-1	-	TRBJ2-4	ASSKVGRRHAKNIQY
TRBV2	TRBD1	TRBJ1-1	ASGGQGWTEAF
TRBV18	TRBD1	TRBJ2-7	ASSPRDRGLDEQY
TRBV6-6	-	TRBJ2-1	ASRLSNEQF
TRBV12-5	-	TRBJ2-1	ASGQLLGGEQF
TRBV5-4	-	TRBJ2-3	ASSSGTGTDTQY
TRBV5-1	TRBD1	TRBJ2-5	ASSLEGGAETQY
TRBV27	-	TRBJ1-1	ASSFREVTEAF
TRBV7-6	TRBD1	TRBJ2-7	ASSLAVQGASYEQY
TRBV5-1	TRBD1	TRBJ1-2	ASSSNRDRGEGYGYT
TRBV6-1	TRBD1	TRBJ2-7	ASDYRGFEQY
TRBV15	-	TRBJ2-6	ATSRGMPGANVLT